The 25 T cell receptor beta chains below were found in one sample sequenced in a study of OX40 agonist ivuxolimab in advanced cancers. Using immunoSEQ multiplex PCR, the repertoire was profiled, and TCRdb retains in-frame clones only, with some absent. The sample has 90,000 to 100,000 clones, more than 85% seen once; the top ten hold roughly 0.8%. Here the sequenced sample was CD4+ or CD8+ T cells sorted from blood, taken in a trial of the OX40 agonist ivuxolimab. These receptor sequences come from an adult with an advanced solid tumor such as melanoma, head and neck, liver or kidney cancer.

The chain recombines TRBV7-5 with TRBJ1-4. TRBV7-5 is classified as a pseudogene. The CDR3 covers 16 residues. CDR3 loop: CARSPGFLATNEKLFF. In DNA, the CDR3 is TGTGCCAGAAGCCCTGGGTTCCTCGCAACTAATGAAAAACTGTTTTTT.

In this sample, this clone turned up many times. The rearrangement links TRBV7-2 to TRBJ1-2; no clear D gene. CDR1 and CDR2 (germline): SGHTA, FQGNSA. CDR3 length equals 14 residues. With 2 bases removed from V and 6 bases from J, the gap between germline ends came to 13 bases. CDR3 sequence reads: CASSLSREANGYTF. CDR3 in DNA: TGTGCCAGCAGCTTAAGCCGAGAAGCGAATGGCTACACCTTC. Full variable domain (rest looked up from reference TRBV7-2 and TRBJ1-2): GAGVSQSPSNKVTEKGKDVELRCDPISGHTALYWYRQSLGQGLEFLIYFQGNSAPDKSGLPSDRFSAERTGGSVSTLTIQRTQQEDSAVYLCASSLSREANGYTFGSGTRLTVV.

The chain joins TRBV19 to TRBJ1-5, with 8 bases aligning to TRBD1. J gave up 2 bases and V 10 bases, and 13 bases lay outside the gene matches. The CDR3 is 16 amino acids. CDR1 LNHDA and CDR2 SQIVND come from the germline V gene (reference sequence). The CDR3 region has the DNA TGTGCCACCGTCGAGTCTACAGGGGGTGGCAATCAGCCCCAGCATTTT. As protein: CATVESTGGGNQPQHF.

This chain joins TRBV5-5 and TRBJ1-5, with TRBD1 identical over 9 bases. Germline CDR1 and CDR2: SGHKS and YYEKEE (reference sequence). Trimming cost V 6 bases and J 6 bases; bases outside gene matches: 10. This CDR3 has 15 residues. CDR3 loop: CASTPEGQGSQPQHF. CDR3 DNA: TGTGCCAGCACACCCGAGGGACAGGGTAGTCAGCCCCAGCATTTT.

This rearrangement joins TRBV2 to TRBJ1-1; the D gene is possibly TRBD1 (5 bases). CDR3 size: 13 residues. Trimming stripped 6 bases from V and 1 base from J, with 9 bases between. CDR1 and CDR2 (germline): SNHLY, FYNNEI. DNA of the CDR3: TGTGCCAGCAGGAAGGGGTGGAACACTGAAGCTTTCTTT. It codes for CASRKGWNTEAFF.

The chain employs TRBV6-1 and TRBJ1-2; a possible D gene is TRBD1 (5 bases). CDR3 length: 14 amino acids. CDR1 is MNHNS, CDR2 SASEGT, per germline. V was trimmed by 3 bases and J by 7 bases, leaving 15 bases between them. The CDR3 region is CASSEVVTGLGYTF. The CDR3 DNA sequence: TGTGCCAGCAGTGAGGTCGTCACGGGACTTGGCTACACCTTC.

The V gene is TRBV7-9, the J gene TRBJ1-2; the D gene is possibly TRBD1 (6 bases). Germline CDR1 is SEHNR and CDR2 is FQNEAQ (reference sequence). V was clipped by 3 bases and J by 8 bases, with 13 bases between them. The CDR3 runs to 13 residues. Here the CDR3 DNA reads TGTGCCAGCAGCTTGGACAGCGCGGGGGGCTACACCTTC. As protein: CASSLDSAGGYTF. Full variable domain (remainder filled in from reference TRBV7-9 and TRBJ1-2): DTGVSQNPRHKITKRGQNVTFRCDPISEHNRLYWYRQTLGQGPEFLTYFQNEAQLEKSRLLSDRFSAERPKGSFSTLEIQRTEQGDSAMYLCASSLDSAGGYTFGSGTRLTVV.

This clone was detected once. This chain joins TRBV5-1 and TRBJ1-2; possible D gene TRBD1, 5 bases. With 4 bases removed from V and 7 bases from J, the gap between germline ends came to 20 bases. CDR3 size: 15 residues. The V gene's germline CDR1 is SGHRS and CDR2 YFSETQ. The CDR3 sequence is CASSPSVGGEGGYTF. In DNA form, the CDR3 reads TGCGCCAGCAGCCCGTCCGTTGGGGGTGAGGGTGGCTACACCTTC.

This chain links TRBV5-6 with TRBJ1-3; D gene ambiguous. Trimming left V 1 base short and J 0 bases short, with 8 bases between. Germline V gene lookup returns CDR1 SGHDT and CDR2 YYEEEE. CDR3 length: 15 residues. CDR3 sequence: CASSLYRYSGNTIYF. CDR3 coding DNA: TGTGCCAGCAGCTTGTATAGATACTCTGGAAACACCATATATTTT.

This chain links TRBV27 with TRBJ2-3; the match to TRBD2 covers 7 bases. The CDR3 spans 15 residues. Trimming removed 6 bases from V and 4 bases from J; junction bases left unmatched: 10. Germline CDR1 reads MNHEY; CDR2 reads SMNVEV (reference sequence). The DNA of the CDR3 is TGTGCCAGCAGACAAGCGTCGAGCGGGGCAGATACGCAGTATTTT. Translated, it gives CASRQASSGADTQYF.

The V call is TRBV19, the J call TRBJ1-4, with D perhaps TRBD1 (5 bases). Deletions cut 8 bases from V and 5 bases from J, with 15 bases between. Germline V gene sequence: CDR1 LNHDA, CDR2 SQIVND (reference sequence). The CDR3 has 14 amino acids. In DNA, the CDR3 is TGTGCCAGTTGCCCCGGGACGCAAAATGAAAAACTGTTTTTT. It encodes CASCPGTQNEKLFF.

The chain employs TRBV6-6 and TRBJ1-2; maybe TRBD1 (6 bases). V lost 6 bases and J lost 4, with 18 bases in between. The germline V gene encodes CDR1 MNHNY and CDR2 SVGAGI (reference sequence). The CDR3 length is 15 residues. The CDR3 loop is CASSPGGGGTYGYTF. The CDR3 region has the DNA TGTGCCAGCAGCCCGGGCGGAGGGGGAACCTATGGCTACACCTTC.

V is TRBV6-5 and J is TRBJ2-7; D might be TRBD2 (6 bases). This CDR3 comprises 13 residues. V gave up 8 bases and J gave up 7 bases, with 18 bases separating them. Germline assignment: CDR1 MNHEY and CDR2 SVGAGI. For the CDR3, the DNA is TGTGCCAGCGGGGGGACCTTAGCTAGTGAGCAGTACTTC. It translates to CASGGTLASEQYF.

The chain uses TRBV4-1 and TRBJ2-5, with D hard to call. Germline CDR1 and CDR2: MGHRA and YSYEKL. V lost 0 bases to trimming and J lost 0 bases, with 8 bases between them. The CDR3 loop spans 15 amino acids. The CDR3 DNA follows: TGCGCCAGCAGCCAAGATGTAGTTTACCAAGAGACCCAGTACTTC. Protein sequence: CASSQDVVYQETQYF.

The rearrangement joins TRBV28 to TRBJ1-2; no firm D call. Trimming left V 5 bases short and J 9 bases short, with 13 bases between. Germline V CDR1 and CDR2: MDHEN, SYDVKM. The CDR3 runs to 12 residues. This CDR3 is CASSPLPLSYTF. DNA for the CDR3: TGTGCCAGCAGTCCCCTCCCTCTTAGCTACACCTTC.

This sequence joins TRBV7-9 and TRBJ2-3; 7 bases align to TRBD1. The CDR3 has 15 amino acids. Germline V gene sequence: CDR1 SEHNR, CDR2 FQNEAQ (reference sequence). J was trimmed by 0 bases and V by 4 bases; bases with no gene match: 4. The DNA of the CDR3 is TGTGCCAGCAGCTCGGGACAGCGCAGCACAGATACGCAGTATTTT. Encoded protein: CASSSGQRSTDTQYF. The full variable domain, rest sourced from reference TRBV7-9 and TRBJ2-3, is DTGVSQNPRHKITKRGQNVTFRCDPISEHNRLYWYRQTLGQGPEFLTYFQNEAQLEKSRLLSDRFSAERPKGSFSTLEIQRTEQGDSAMYLCASSSGQRSTDTQYFGPGTRLTVL.

The chain joins TRBV5-1 to TRBJ1-2; D is undetermined. The germline V gene has CDR1 SGHRS and CDR2 YFSETQ. This CDR3 spans 11 amino acids. V lost 0 bases and J 7 bases, leaving 4 bases between the germline ends. The CDR3 is CASSLGSGYTF. In DNA form, the CDR3 reads TGCGCCAGCAGCTTGGGCAGTGGCTACACCTTC.

About this clone itself: Other DNA sequences in this specimen translate into the identical CDR3. The J gene is TRBJ1-1, the V gene TRBV2; 7 bases align to TRBD1. There are 13 residues in the CDR3. Germline values: CDR1 SNHLY, CDR2 FYNNEI. Trimming took 6 bases from V and 1 from J; bases not matched to a gene: 2. Here the CDR3 reads CASRGQWNTEAFF. The CDR3 DNA reads as TGTGCCAGCAGGGGACAGTGGAACACTGAAGCTTTCTTT.

The chain employs TRBV11-2 and TRBJ2-7; 8 bases agree with TRBD2. The CDR3 is 13 amino acids. The germline gives CDR1 SGHAT, CDR2 FQNNGV. With V trimmed by 3 bases and J by 8 bases, 6 bases remained unmatched. CDR3 DNA sequence: TGTGCCAGCAGCTTCGACCTAGCGGGCCAGCAGTACGTC. Translated, it gives CASSFDLAGQQYV.

CDR3 sequence: CASSLELPLPTGELFF. CDR3 sequence (DNA): TGTGCCAGCAGTTTAGAGCTTCCGCTACCGACCGGGGAGCTGTTTTTT. The V and J genes are TRBV28 and TRBJ2-2; no firm D call. Germline CDR1 is MDHEN and CDR2 is SYDVKM. This CDR3 contains 16 residues. Trimming shortened V by 2 bases and J by 5 bases, and 15 bases separated the two germline ends.

This clone appeared once. The chain links TRBV5-5 to TRBJ1-3, with 9 bases aligning to TRBD1. CDR3 size: 16 residues. The V gene's germline CDR1 is SGHKS and CDR2 YYEKEE (reference sequence). V dropped 1 base and J dropped 2; count of bases not matched to a gene: 4. CDR3 nucleotide sequence: TGTGCCAGCAGCTTGCAGGACAGGGGAACTGGAAACACCATATATTTT. This codes for CASSLQDRGTGNTIYF.

The chain recombines TRBV28 with TRBJ2-7; 9 nucleotides align to TRBD2. Per the germline V gene, CDR1 is MDHEN and CDR2 is SYDVKM. V was pared by 1 base and J by 3 bases, with 4 bases of the junction left unmatched. The length of the CDR3 is 15 residues. CDR3 loop: CASSLSAGGLYEQYV. The DNA for the CDR3 is TGTGCCAGCAGTTTATCTGCGGGAGGGCTCTACGAGCAGTACGTC.

This clone came up once. The rearrangement links TRBV30 to TRBJ2-7, with TRBD1 matching 7 bases. This CDR3 region has 12 residues. Unmatched junction bases numbered 6, after V lost 8 bases and J lost 2 bases. From germline, CDR1 is GTSNPN and CDR2 SVGIG (reference sequence). CDR3 amino acids: CAGYRGTYEQYF. CDR3 sequence (DNA): TGTGCCGGATACAGGGGAACCTACGAGCAGTACTTC.

CDR3 sequence: CASSSGTSVISYNEQFF. The CDR3 coding sequence is TGTGCCAGCAGCTCCGGGACTAGCGTAATCTCCTACAATGAGCAGTTCTTC. The chain couples TRBV7-2 to TRBJ2-1; 10 bases map to TRBD2. The V gene end was trimmed by 4 bases and the J gene end by 0 bases; junction bases not matched to a gene: 6. The CDR3 runs to 17 residues. The V gene's germline CDR1 is SGHTA and CDR2 FQGNSA.

The rearrangement links TRBV5-1 to TRBJ1-2; D might be TRBD1 (6 bases). From germline, CDR1 is SGHRS and CDR2 YFSETQ. This CDR3 has 14 amino acids. V lost 7 bases, J lost 8 bases, and 21 bases lay in between. The CDR3 DNA reads TGCGCCAGCCACACGGAAGGGGGGGTAACGGGCTACACCTTC. Its protein product is CASHTEGGVTGYTF.